This T cell receptor (beta chain) was recorded in a study of blood T cell repertoires in COVID-19. About the study: Sites in the United States, Italy and Spain provided acute and convalescent COVID-19 samples. The analysed material was cDNA or gDNA that came from T cells, B-cell-depleted T cells, or PBMCs.

The CDR3 is 15 amino acids. The V gene's germline CDR1 is MNHEY and CDR2 SVGAGI. With 2 bases clipped from V and 7 bases from J, the junction kept 11 bases outside the gene matches. The table came from immunoSEQ multiplex PCR; TCRdb's copy has only in-frame clones and leaves some out. This repertoire shows some 120,000 clones, around 87% found once; its top ten account for more than 2%. The sequence came from a woman aged 45-65 years with acute or convalescent COVID-19. The specimen was peripheral blood. The rearrangement joins TRBV6-5 to TRBJ2-7, with 7 bases identical to TRBD2. CDR3 DNA: TGTGCCAGCAGTTACGTTCCAGCGGGGTTGGGGGAGCAGTACTTC. This encodes CASSYVPAGLGEQYF.